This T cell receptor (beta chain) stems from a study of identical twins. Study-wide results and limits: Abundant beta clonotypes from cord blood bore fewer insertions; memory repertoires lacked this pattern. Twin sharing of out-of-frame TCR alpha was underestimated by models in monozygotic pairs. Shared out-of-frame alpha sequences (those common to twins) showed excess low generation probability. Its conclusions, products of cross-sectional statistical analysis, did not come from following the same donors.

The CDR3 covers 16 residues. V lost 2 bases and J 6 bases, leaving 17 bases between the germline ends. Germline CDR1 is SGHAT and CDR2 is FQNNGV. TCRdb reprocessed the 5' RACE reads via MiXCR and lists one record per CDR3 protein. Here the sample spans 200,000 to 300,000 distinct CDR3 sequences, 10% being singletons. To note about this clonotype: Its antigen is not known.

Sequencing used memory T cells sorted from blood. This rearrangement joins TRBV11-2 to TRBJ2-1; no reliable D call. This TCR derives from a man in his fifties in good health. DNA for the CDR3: TGTGCCAGCAGCTTACGGCCAGCTCAGATCCGCAATGAGCAGTTCTTC. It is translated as CASSLRPAQIRNEQFF.